Below are 13 T cell receptor beta chains sequenced from a single sample in a study of shared clonotypes between healthy human individuals (TCRdb year 2020). The library was obtained by the immunoSEQ multiplex PCR assay. TCRdb obtained this table from immuneACCESS and retained in-frame rearrangements with V and J assigned. These tables miss some clones; where compared with another copy, unresolved V genes account for less than half of the shortfall, and the remainder is unexplained. The sample table records 600,000 or so clones; 85% to 95% of these occur just once. In total, the top ten clones hold approximately 0.11% of the sample. CD8 naive samples were CD45RO-negative cells positively selected for CCR7, giving a CD45RA+CCR7+ population that excluded TemRA cells. The material sequenced was naive CD8+ T cells sorted from blood. This sample's cell subset or site label indicates: CD45RA+CCR7+. The origin of the receptors is a woman aged 25 to 39 in good health.

The rearrangement uses TRBV7-8 and TRBJ2-7; D is possibly TRBD1 (6 bases). CDR1 and CDR2 from the germline V gene are SGHVS and FQNEAQ. The CDR3 length is 18 residues. Trimming stripped 2 bases from V and 4 bases from J, with 24 bases between. The CDR3 DNA is TGTGCCAGCAGCTTAACTTATCTGCCCCAGGGGTCGACTTACGAGCAGTACTTC. Translation gives CASSLTYLPQGSTYEQYF.

This chain uses TRBV6-4 with TRBJ2-7; a possible D gene is TRBD1 (6 bases). Trimming took 5 bases from V and 1 from J, leaving 9 bases between them. This CDR3 contains 13 residues. Germline V gene sequence: CDR1 MRHNA, CDR2 SNTAGT. The CDR3 DNA reads TGTGCCAGCAGTCACAGGGATTCCTACGAGCAGTACTTC. The encoded protein is CASSHRDSYEQYF.

This chain joins TRBV27 and TRBJ2-7; a weak D match, TRBD1 (6 bases). Germline V CDR1 and CDR2: MNHEY, SMNVEV (reference sequence). Trimming removed 7 bases from V and 3 bases from J, with 19 bases in between. The CDR3 sequence is 15 residues long. Here the CDR3 reads CASKWGQGPNYEQYF. CDR3 DNA sequence: TGTGCCAGCAAGTGGGGGCAAGGACCCAACTACGAGCAGTACTTC.

The rearrangement links TRBV2 to TRBJ2-5, with 12 bases lining up with TRBD2. The germline gives CDR1 SNHLY, CDR2 FYNNEI. Unmatched junction bases numbered 7, after V lost 9 bases and J lost 5 bases. The CDR3 is made up of 14 amino acids. This CDR3 is CASRLAGAWETQYF. The CDR3, as DNA: TGTGCCAGTCGACTAGCGGGAGCTTGGGAGACCCAGTACTTC. Complete variable domain (other parts from reference TRBV2 and TRBJ2-5): EPEVTQTPSHQVTQMGQEVILRCVPISNHLYFYWYRQILGQKVEFLVSFYNNEISEKSEIFDDQFSVERPDGSNFTLKIRSTKLEDSAMYFCASRLAGAWETQYFGPGTRLLVL.

The rearrangement uses TRBV5-4 and TRBJ2-6; D is unresolved. CDR3 length equals 11 residues. Germline V CDR1 and CDR2: SGHNT, YYREEE (reference sequence). The V gene lost 7 bases and the J gene lost 3 bases, with 2 bases spanning the gap. This CDR3 is CASGGANVLTF. The CDR3 DNA sequence: TGTGCCAGCGGTGGGGCCAACGTCCTGACTTTC.

A note on this clone: The sample contains more than one DNA sequence encoding this CDR3. The chain is built from TRBV4-1 and TRBJ2-7; perhaps D is TRBD1 or TRBD2 (6 bases each). The CDR3 is made up of 14 amino acids. Trimming left V 1 base short and J 4 bases short, with 11 bases between. The germline CDR1 and CDR2 sequences are MGHRA and YSYEKL. CDR3 coding DNA: TGCGCCAGCAGCCAAGTAGGAGGGACATACGAGCAGTACTTC. Protein product: CASSQVGGTYEQYF.

J is TRBJ2-7 and V is TRBV5-4, with TRBD1 as a possible D gene (5 bases). V dropped 8 bases and J dropped 1 base, with 13 bases sitting between them. CDR1 SGHNT and CDR2 YYREEE come from the germline V gene (reference sequence). CDR3 length: 13 amino acids. CDR3 sequence reads: CASQTDASYEQYF. The CDR3 bases are TGTGCCAGTCAGACAGACGCATCCTACGAGCAGTACTTC.

The chain links TRBV5-4 to TRBJ1-2; a weak D match, TRBD1 (5 bases). With 0 bases removed from V and 6 bases from J, the gap between germline ends came to 15 bases. The CDR3 extends over 15 amino acids. Germline values: CDR1 SGHNT, CDR2 YYREEE (reference sequence). This CDR3 reads CASSLVTGSPDGYTF. In DNA, the CDR3 is TGTGCCAGCAGCTTGGTCACAGGATCCCCTGATGGCTACACCTTC.

This clone occurred once. The V and J genes are TRBV6-6 and TRBJ2-7; D ambiguous. CDR1 MNHNY and CDR2 SVGAGI come from the germline V gene (reference sequence). The CDR3 runs 12 residues. V was cut by 5 bases and J by 5 bases, with 10 bases left in between. CDR3 DNA sequence: TGTGCCAGCAGTCCCCACCTTGACGAGCAGTACTTC. Its protein is CASSPHLDEQYF.

V gene TRBV19 combines with J gene TRBJ2-7; no clear D. Per the germline V gene, CDR1 is LNHDA and CDR2 is SQIVND (reference sequence). The CDR3 loop spans 13 amino acids. V lost 4 bases, J lost 2 bases, and 9 bases lay in between. The CDR3 reads CASSNNTAYEQYF. The CDR3 bases are TGTGCCAGTAGTAACAACACCGCCTACGAGCAGTACTTC. Using reference TRBV19 and TRBJ2-7 for the parts outside the CDR3, the full variable domain is DGGITQSPKYLFRKEGQNVTLSCEQNLNHDAMYWYRQDPGQGLRLIYYSQIVNDFQKGDIAEGYSVSREKKESFPLTVTSAQKNPTAFYLCASSNNTAYEQYFGPGTRLTVT.

CDR3 sequence reads: CSVERLAEETQYF. The CDR3, as DNA: TGCAGCGTTGAACGACTAGCGGAAGAGACCCAGTACTTC. The rearrangement uses TRBV29-1 and TRBJ2-5; 9 bases agree with TRBD2. V trimming: 2 bases; J trimming: 3 bases; junction bases outside the gene matches: 1. Germline-derived CDR1 and CDR2 are SQVTM and ANQGSEA. The CDR3 consists of 13 residues.

The chain employs TRBV10-3 and TRBJ1-1; TRBD1 matches at 8 bases. This CDR3 has 14 residues. The V segment lost 3 bases and the J segment 5 bases; nucleotides outside the gene matches: 5. Germline CDR1 reads ENHRY; CDR2 reads SYGVKD. CDR3 in amino acids: CAISEDRGGTEAFF. Written as DNA, the CDR3 is TGTGCCATCAGTGAAGACAGGGGAGGTACTGAAGCTTTCTTT.

J is TRBJ2-1 and V is TRBV19; 8 bases are a match to TRBD2. The junction had 5 bases not matched to a gene; V was cut back by 4 bases and J by 0 bases. The germline CDR1 and CDR2 sequences are LNHDA and SQIVND (reference sequence). This CDR3 has 16 amino acids. The CDR3, as DNA: TGTGCCAGTAGTAACCTAGCGGGCAGCTCCTACAATGAGCAGTTCTTC. Translation gives CASSNLAGSSYNEQFF.